The present T cell receptor (beta chain) was sequenced within a study of beta chain features in type 1 diabetes. Study-wide points: Type 1 diabetes patients had TCRB CDR3s that were shorter (moderately but significantly so) in all four CD4+ subsets. PCR might show a preference for shorter templates, equally across patients and controls.

Between the trimmed V and J ends, which lost 5 bases and 8 bases, there was a span of 12 bases. Germline V gene lookup returns CDR1 SNHLY and CDR2 FYNNEI. This CDR3 spans 13 amino acids. The investigators reverse transcribed all of the isolated RNA, so they sequenced expressed TCRB transcripts. The protocol was immunoSEQ multiplex PCR, while the TCRdb copy is restricted to in-frame clones and leaves out a portion. Of fewer than 500,000 clones listed, approximately 13% were seen once; the top ten hold roughly 0.033%. Sorted CD4+ subsets: naive, central memory, regulatory, stem cell-like memory (CD45RO/CCR7/CD25/CD127/CD95/CD27 panel). This clone was seen more than once but under ten times. Its antigen is not known.

This chain joins TRBV2 and TRBJ1-4; D is undetermined. The sequencing input was naive CD4+ T cells from blood. This receptor was taken from a man younger than 40 in good health. CDR3 loop: CASSSRVNEKLFF. In nucleotides, the CDR3 is TGTGCCAGCAGTTCGCGGGTTAACGAAAAACTGTTTTTT.